Below are 29 T cell receptor beta chains sequenced from a single sample in a study of control samples from healthy donors and cancer patients. Assay: immunoSEQ multiplex PCR; the TCRdb copy retains only in-frame clones and omits some. The data hold approximately 97,000 clones, with around 88% observed a single time. Sequenced input: blood. Source of these receptors: a man aged 25 to 45 in good health.

V usage is TRBV7-2 and J usage is TRBJ2-7, with D possibly matching TRBD2 (5 bases). This CDR3 spans 13 amino acids. The germline V gene encodes CDR1 SGHTA and CDR2 FQGNSA. V was cut by 3 bases and J by 5 bases, with 11 bases left in between. The DNA of the CDR3 is TGTGCCAGCAGCTTGACTAATACGAACGAGCAGTACTTC. It specifies CASSLTNTNEQYF.

The J gene is TRBJ2-3, the V gene TRBV4-1, with D maybe TRBD2 (7 bases). Germline loops: CDR1 MGHRA, CDR2 YSYEKL. This CDR3 is built from 18 residues. V was shortened by 3 bases and J by 2 bases, with 21 bases between the two germline ends. Here the CDR3 DNA reads TGCGCCAGCAGCCAGAACTCGGGGGGCCTACTTAACACAGATACGCAGTATTTT. Protein sequence: CASSQNSGGLLNTDTQYF.

This chain connects TRBV7-3 to TRBJ2-1; D not certain. V was shortened by 6 bases and J by 4 bases, with 10 bases between the two germline ends. From germline, CDR1 is SGHTA and CDR2 FQGTGA. This CDR3 comprises 13 residues. In DNA form, the CDR3 reads TGTGCCAGCAGTGGCCTGCCGTACAATGAGCAGTTCTTC. Encoded protein: CASSGLPYNEQFF.

This chain links TRBV6-5 with TRBJ2-1; 10 nucleotides line up with TRBD1. With 2 bases clipped from V and 5 bases from J, the junction kept 0 bases outside the gene matches. Germline CDR1 is MNHEY and CDR2 is SVGAGI. The CDR3 covers 14 residues. The CDR3 reads CASSYGTGDNEQFF. In nucleotides, the CDR3 is TGTGCCAGCAGTTACGGGACAGGGGACAATGAGCAGTTCTTC.

The chain recombines TRBV5-5 with TRBJ2-1; the match to TRBD2 covers 11 bases. The V gene end was trimmed by 2 bases and the J gene end by 7 bases; junction bases not matched to a gene: 5. The CDR3 is 15 amino acids. CDR1 is SGHKS and CDR2 is YYEKEE in the germline V gene (reference sequence). The CDR3 protein is CASSFSGRVTNEQFF. CDR3 DNA sequence: TGTGCCAGCAGCTTTAGCGGGAGGGTCACGAATGAGCAGTTCTTC.

This clone has just one count. V gene TRBV9 combines with J gene TRBJ2-5; unclear D gene. The germline CDR1 and CDR2 sequences are SGDLS and YYNGEE. This CDR3 spans 14 amino acids. V was pared by 6 bases and J by 2 bases, with 14 bases between. CDR3 DNA: TGTGCCAGCACCCCTGACGGGTATCAAGAGACCCAGTACTTC. As protein: CASTPDGYQETQYF. Full variable domain (rest looked up from reference TRBV9 and TRBJ2-5): DSGVTQTPKHLITATGQRVTLRCSPRSGDLSVYWYQQSLDQGLQFLIQYYNGEERAKGNILERFSAQQFPDLHSELNLSSLELGDSALYFCASTPDGYQETQYFGPGTRLLVL.

This clone was seen only a few times. This chain links TRBV5-1 with TRBJ1-1, with 8 bases matching TRBD1. The CDR3 loop spans 13 amino acids. The V and J ends lost 4 bases and 4 bases, in that order; junction bases with no gene match: 3. The germline gives CDR1 SGHRS, CDR2 YFSETQ. This CDR3 is CASSATGGTEAFF. The CDR3 bases are TGCGCCAGCAGCGCCACAGGGGGCACTGAAGCTTTCTTT.

The chain couples TRBV11-3 to TRBJ2-4; 7 bases match TRBD2. The CDR3 length is 13 residues. Germline trimming cut 6 bases from V and 8 bases from J; bases unmatched to any gene: 7. Germline V gene lookup returns CDR1 SGHNT and CDR2 YENEEA. This CDR3 is CASRAGVGDIQYF. In DNA, the CDR3 is TGTGCCAGCAGGGCGGGAGTTGGTGACATTCAGTACTTC.

The sample holds one count of this clone. V is TRBV10-3 and J is TRBJ2-3; 7 bases align to TRBD2. The CDR3 totals 16 residues. Trimming at V came to 10 bases and at J to 0 bases, leaving 13 bases not matched to a gene. Looked up from germline, CDR1 is ENHRY and CDR2 is SYGVKD. DNA of the CDR3: TGTGCCACGAGGCTCGGGGGTAGCGGGAGCACAGATACGCAGTATTTT. It yields the protein CATRLGGSGSTDTQYF.

V gene TRBV5-4 combines with J gene TRBJ1-2, with TRBD1 matching 8 bases. The CDR3 loop spans 14 amino acids. Germline CDR1 is SGHNT and CDR2 is YYREEE (reference sequence). After removal of 4 bases from V and 4 bases from J, the junction contained 6 bases not matched to a gene. CDR3 nucleotide sequence: TGTGCCAGCAGCCCAGGGGGCTTGAGCTATGGCTACACCTTC. Amino acids: CASSPGGLSYGYTF.

The chain links TRBV27 to TRBJ2-5; the D is unclear. The germline CDR1 and CDR2 sequences are MNHEY and SMNVEV (reference sequence). This CDR3 contains 14 residues. V dropped 6 bases and J dropped 5 bases, with 16 bases sitting between them. CDR3 residues: CASSPRWGLETQYF. CDR3 DNA: TGTGCCAGCAGCCCCCGGTGGGGTTTGGAGACCCAGTACTTC.

This clone was seen a few times. The chain is built from TRBV28 and TRBJ2-5; D gene unclear. Deletions cut 3 bases from V and 5 bases from J, with 13 bases between. Germline CDR1 reads MDHEN; CDR2 reads SYDVKM. The CDR3 runs to 14 residues. CDR3 DNA: TGTGCCAGCAGTTTCCCTGATCCTCGCGAGACCCAGTACTTC. Protein sequence: CASSFPDPRETQYF.

The J gene is TRBJ2-7, the V gene TRBV5-1, with D unclear. V lost 2 bases, J lost 4 bases, and 13 bases lay in between. CDR1 SGHRS and CDR2 YFSETQ come from the germline V gene. The CDR3 is 14 residues long. CDR3 bases: TGCGCCAGCAGCTTTTTTGCAGGCTCGTACGAGCAGTACTTC. This sequence encodes CASSFFAGSYEQYF.

The CDR3 is CASSLVADTQYF. CDR3 DNA sequence: TGCGCCAGCAGCTTGGTTGCAGATACGCAGTATTTT. The gene calls are TRBV5-1 and TRBJ2-3, with D hard to call. The CDR3 extends over 12 amino acids. Trimming pared 0 bases from V and 4 bases from J, leaving 3 bases between. Germline-derived CDR1 and CDR2 are SGHRS and YFSETQ.

The chain employs TRBV5-5 and TRBJ1-2; 8 positions agree with TRBD1. The ends lost 4 bases at V and 4 bases at J; junction bases unmatched: 9. The CDR3 spans 15 residues. CDR1 and CDR2 (germline): SGHKS, YYEKEE (reference sequence). The CDR3 DNA follows: TGTGCCAGCAGCACCGAACACGGGACAGGCTATGGCTACACCTTC. Translation gives CASSTEHGTGYGYTF.

This chain connects TRBV10-1 to TRBJ2-5, with 7 bases matching TRBD1. J lost 7 bases, V lost 5 bases, and 10 bases had no gene match. This CDR3 comprises 14 residues. Germline lookup yields CDR1 WNHNN and CDR2 SYGVQD (reference sequence). The CDR3, as DNA: TGCGCCAGCAGTTATAGCCGGGACAGAGGGACCCAGTACTTC. Translated, it gives CASSYSRDRGTQYF.

This clone was seen a single time. The rearrangement links TRBV6-2 or TRBV6-3 to TRBJ1-2; D may be TRBD1 (5 bases). The V gene lost 2 bases and the J gene lost 0 bases, with 10 bases spanning the gap. The V gene's germline CDR1 is MNHEY and CDR2 SVGEGT. This CDR3 spans 15 amino acids. The CDR3 DNA follows: TGTGCCAGCAGTTACGAAGGGGTGACTAACTATGGCTACACCTTC. Translation: CASSYEGVTNYGYTF.

This clone was seen just once. This chain connects TRBV6-2 or TRBV6-3 to TRBJ1-2; 8 nucleotides line up with TRBD1. Germline trimming cut 5 bases from V and 4 bases from J; bases unmatched to any gene: 6. CDR1 MNHEY and CDR2 SVGEGT come from the germline V gene. CDR3 length equals 14 residues. The CDR3 nucleotides read TGTGCCAGCAGTCCCACCGGGACAGGCTATGGCTACACCTTC. Translating it yields CASSPTGTGYGYTF.

This chain joins TRBV3-1 (or the pseudogene TRBV3-2) and TRBJ1-1; 7 bases fit TRBD1. In germline, CDR1 is LGHDT, CDR2 YNNKEL (reference sequence). The V gene end was trimmed by 2 bases and the J gene end by 2 bases; junction bases not matched to a gene: 5. The CDR3 contains 15 residues. CDR3 in amino acids: CASSQQTGVNTEAFF. In DNA, the CDR3 is TGTGCCAGCAGCCAACAAACAGGGGTCAACACTGAAGCTTTCTTT.

The gene calls are TRBV5-1 and TRBJ2-3, with a possible D match to TRBD1 (6 bases). This CDR3 has 14 amino acids. Germline CDR1 and CDR2: SGHRS and YFSETQ. V was clipped by 4 bases and J by 2 bases, with 11 bases between them. This CDR3 is CASSLQGITDTQYF. In DNA, the CDR3 is TGCGCCAGCAGCCTCCAGGGGATCACAGATACGCAGTATTTT. The full variable domain, with the rest looked up from reference TRBV5-1 and TRBJ2-3, is KAGVTQTPRYLIKTRGQQVTLSCSPISGHRSVSWYQQTPGQGLQFLFEYFSETQRNKGNFPGRFSGRQFSNSRSEMNVSTLELGDSALYLCASSLQGITDTQYFGPGTRLTVL.

V gene TRBV28 combines with J gene TRBJ1-2, with 7 bases aligning to TRBD1. The V and J ends lost 2 bases and 14 bases, in that order; junction bases with no gene match: 11. Germline V gene data show CDR1 as MDHEN and CDR2 as SYDVKM. This CDR3 contains 13 residues. The chain's CDR3 is CASSLGYRGLRTF. The CDR3 bases are TGTGCCAGCAGTTTAGGATACAGGGGCCTTAGGACCTTC.

The chain recombines TRBV27 with TRBJ2-7; weak D call: TRBD2 (6 bases). CDR1 MNHEY and CDR2 SMNVEV come from the germline V gene (reference sequence). The CDR3 loop spans 13 amino acids. Trimming removed 2 bases from V and 3 bases from J, with 8 bases in between. Written as DNA, the CDR3 is TGTGCCAGCAGTTTACAAGCGGGCTACGAGCAGTACTTC. Protein: CASSLQAGYEQYF.

This chain uses TRBV28 with TRBJ1-1, with D perhaps matching TRBD1 (5 bases). The CDR3 extends over 15 amino acids. Germline loops: CDR1 MDHEN, CDR2 SYDVKM. V was cut by 4 bases and J by 5 bases, with 17 bases left in between. The DNA of the CDR3 is TGTGCCAGCAGTTCCCCTTCGGGGGAGGGGACTGAAGCTTTCTTT. This encodes CASSSPSGEGTEAFF.

A single count supports this clone. The rearrangement uses TRBV5-1 and TRBJ1-2; no reliable D call. CDR1 is SGHRS and CDR2 is YFSETQ in the germline V gene. The CDR3 has 16 amino acids. Trimming removed 4 bases from V and 7 bases from J, with 23 bases in between. In nucleotides, the CDR3 is TGCGCCAGCAGCCCGACCGCCGGGCAGTTTGCGGGTGGCTACACCTTC. It yields the protein CASSPTAGQFAGGYTF.

This rearrangement joins TRBV2 to TRBJ2-1; weak D call: TRBD2 (5 bases). Germline CDR1 SNHLY, CDR2 FYNNEI. V shed 4 bases and J shed 0 bases, with 13 bases lying between them. The CDR3 is 16 residues long. DNA for the CDR3: TGTGCCAGCAGTGTTCGGGGATCAAGCTCCTACAATGAGCAGTTCTTC. It specifies CASSVRGSSSYNEQFF.

The V and J genes are TRBV5-1 and TRBJ2-7; D is unclear. The CDR3 is 15 residues long. CDR1 is SGHRS, CDR2 YFSETQ, per germline. V was pared by 0 bases and J by 0 bases, with 10 bases between. CDR3 in DNA: TGCGCCAGCAGCTTGGGGCGCAGTAACTCCTACGAGCAGTACTTC. Amino acids: CASSLGRSNSYEQYF.

The chain carries TRBV3-1 (or the pseudogene TRBV3-2) and TRBJ1-1; D call uncertain. The CDR3 runs to 14 residues. The V and J ends lost 2 bases and 1 base respectively, with 8 bases between them. The germline V gene encodes CDR1 LGHDT and CDR2 YNNKEL (reference sequence). CDR3 DNA: TGTGCCAGCAGCCAAAACCGGGGGAACACTGAAGCTTTCTTT. Translated: CASSQNRGNTEAFF.

The chain uses TRBV6-6 and TRBJ2-1; D may correspond to TRBD1 or TRBD2 (6 bases each). The CDR3 covers 16 residues. V lost 2 bases and J lost 8, with 19 bases in between. Germline CDR1 is MNHNY and CDR2 is SVGAGI (reference sequence). The CDR3 spells CASSYPPVMGGHEQFF. The DNA of the CDR3 is TGTGCCAGCAGTTACCCCCCCGTTATGGGGGGCCATGAGCAGTTCTTC.

The table lists this clone with a few counts. This chain uses TRBV19 with TRBJ2-1; weak D call: TRBD1 (5 bases). Germline CDR1 reads LNHDA; CDR2 reads SQIVND (reference sequence). The germline V and J ends were trimmed by 4 bases and 9 bases, with 7 bases remaining between them. The CDR3 loop spans 11 amino acids. The CDR3 region is CASSTTAEQFF. DNA of the CDR3: TGTGCCAGTAGTACGACAGCTGAGCAGTTCTTC. The full variable domain, its missing parts supplied by reference TRBV19 and TRBJ2-1, is DGGITQSPKYLFRKEGQNVTLSCEQNLNHDAMYWYRQDPGQGLRLIYYSQIVNDFQKGDIAEGYSVSREKKESFPLTVTSAQKNPTAFYLCASSTTAEQFFGPGTRLTVL.